The 23 T cell receptor beta chains given below trace back to one sample, sequenced in a study of CD8+CD57+ T cells in acquired aplastic anemia. For CDR3 and TCR beta VDJ profiling, genomic DNA was the template used. Via MiXCR, TCRdb re-called the reads, giving one row per CDR3 protein. Among around 190,000 distinct CDR3 sequences listed, approximately 57% were seen once. Sequenced sample: sorted CD4+, CD8+, or CD8+CD57+ T cells (not recorded which) from PBMCs. These receptors all stem from a human donor in good health.

The chain has TRBV7-9 and TRBJ2-7; D call uncertain. There are 13 residues in the CDR3. Between the trimmed V and J ends, which lost 2 bases and 3 bases, there was a span of 8 bases. Germline lookup yields CDR1 SEHNR and CDR2 FQNEAQ (reference sequence). The CDR3 bases are TGTGCCAGCAGCTTACCCAGTTACTACGAGCAGTACTTC. This codes for CASSLPSYYEQYF.

The chain uses TRBV24-1 and TRBJ2-7; 8 nucleotides agree with TRBD2. The germline V gene has CDR1 KGHDR and CDR2 SFDVKD. With V trimmed by 5 bases and J by 5 bases, 1 base remained unmatched. The CDR3 runs 12 residues. The CDR3 nucleotides read TGTGCCACCAGTGGACTAGCGAACGAGCAGTACTTC. This encodes CATSGLANEQYF.

To note about this clonotype: The junction differs from germline at one of its ends, possibly a read error. J is TRBJ1-2 and V is TRBV13, with TRBD1 matching over 7 bases. Germline loops: CDR1 PRHDT, CDR2 FYEKMQ (reference sequence). The CDR3 sequence is 16 residues long. The CDR3 nucleotides read TGTACCAGCAGCTCCTGGGGGGACAGTTCTAACTATGGCTACACCTTC. This sequence encodes CTSSSWGDSSNYGYTF. The entire variable domain, with the rest obtained from reference TRBV13 and TRBJ1-2, is as follows: AAGVIQSPRHLIKEKRETATLKCYPIPRHDTVYWYQQGPGQDPQFLISFYEKMQSDKGSIPDRFSAQQFSDYHSELNMSSLELGDSALYFCTSSSWGDSSNYGYTFGSGTRLTVV.

The chain uses TRBV9 and TRBJ1-2; D is perhaps TRBD1 (5 bases). Germline V gene data show CDR1 as SGDLS and CDR2 as YYNGEE. V was clipped by 1 base and J by 3 bases, with 7 bases between them. This CDR3 contains 13 residues. The CDR3 DNA reads as TGTGCCAGCAGCGTAACGGGGGACTATGGCTACACCTTC. The encoded protein is CASSVTGDYGYTF. Looking up the rest from reference TRBV9 and TRBJ1-2 gives the full variable domain: DSGVTQTPKHLITATGQRVTLRCSPRSGDLSVYWYQQSLDQGLQFLIQYYNGEERAKGNILERFSAQQFPDLHSELNLSSLELGDSALYFCASSVTGDYGYTFGSGTRLTVV.

This sequence joins TRBV20-1 and TRBJ2-4; 7 positions match TRBD1. V was pared by 2 bases and J by 5 bases, with 6 bases of the junction left unmatched. CDR3 length equals 14 residues. CDR1 and CDR2 from the germline V gene are DFQATT and SNEGSKA (reference sequence). CDR3 residues: CSARSTQGENIQYF. The CDR3 DNA is TGCAGTGCTAGATCGACTCAGGGGGAAAACATTCAGTACTTC.

The chain uses TRBV7-8 and TRBJ2-1; no firm D call. This CDR3 spans 10 amino acids. Looked up from germline, CDR1 is SGHVS and CDR2 is FQNEAQ. Trimming left V 9 bases short and J 8 bases short, with 8 bases between. This CDR3 is CASGDYEQFF. DNA of the CDR3: TGTGCCAGTGGAGACTATGAGCAGTTCTTC.

The chain couples TRBV20-1 to TRBJ1-6; D not resolved. The CDR3 sequence is 13 residues long. V was cut by 5 bases and J by 9 bases, with 14 bases left in between. The V gene's germline CDR1 is DFQATT and CDR2 SNEGSKA (reference sequence). The CDR3 here is CSALDTPSSPLHF. CDR3 nucleotides: TGCAGTGCTCTCGACACGCCTAGTTCACCCCTCCACTTT.

This chain uses TRBV29-1 with TRBJ1-2; a weak D match, TRBD1 (6 bases). The CDR3 runs to 15 residues. Trimming shortened V by 4 bases and J by 2 bases, and 17 bases separated the two germline ends. Germline V lookup: CDR1 SQVTM, CDR2 ANQGSEA. CDR3 amino acids: CSVAGTSGTNYGYTF. The CDR3 coding sequence is TGCAGCGTTGCGGGAACGTCCGGGACAAACTATGGCTACACCTTC. Full variable domain (rest looked up from reference TRBV29-1 and TRBJ1-2): SAVISQKPSRDICQRGTSLTIQCQVDSQVTMMFWYRQQPGQSLTLIATANQGSEATYESGFVIDKFPISRPNLTFSTLTVSNMSPEDSSIYLCSVAGTSGTNYGYTFGSGTRLTVV.

The count of this clonotype is one. V is TRBV7-2 and J is TRBJ2-7; D is uncertain. V was cut by 3 bases and J by 4 bases, with 16 bases left in between. The germline CDR1 and CDR2 sequences are SGHTA and FQGNSA. The CDR3 runs to 15 residues. This CDR3 is CASSFQARAPYEQYF. The CDR3, as DNA: TGTGCCAGCAGCTTTCAGGCTAGGGCGCCTTACGAGCAGTACTTC.

In its sample, this clonotype was seen a few times. The CDR3 is CAIGVAGGPETQYF. The DNA of the CDR3 is TGTGCCATAGGGGTAGCGGGAGGGCCGGAGACCCAGTACTTC. V usage is TRBV10-3 and J usage is TRBJ2-5; TRBD2 agrees at 11 bases. The germline CDR1 and CDR2 sequences are ENHRY and SYGVKD. V trimming: 9 bases; J trimming: 5 bases; junction bases outside the gene matches: 8. The CDR3 extends over 14 amino acids.

V usage is TRBV6-4 and J usage is TRBJ1-1, with TRBD1 as a possible D gene (5 bases). Between the trimmed V and J ends, which lost 2 bases and 7 bases, there was a span of 8 bases. CDR1 MRHNA and CDR2 SNTAGT come from the germline V gene. The CDR3 extends over 12 amino acids. CDR3 sequence: CASSDGGIEAFF. As DNA, the CDR3 is TGTGCCAGCAGTGACGGGGGTATTGAAGCTTTCTTT.

J is TRBJ1-5 and V is TRBV7-3; TRBD1 matches at 8 bases. The CDR3 is 17 amino acids. Looked up from germline, CDR1 is SGHTA and CDR2 is FQGTGA. V lost 2 bases to trimming and J lost 2 bases; unmatched junction nucleotides: 8. As DNA, the CDR3 is TGTGCCAGCAGCTTAGGTCCACAGGGGGATGGCAATCAGCCCCAGCATTTT. It is translated as CASSLGPQGDGNQPQHF.

This rearrangement joins TRBV5-4 to TRBJ2-3, with a possible D match to TRBD2 (5 bases). Germline CDR1 reads SGHNT; CDR2 reads YYREEE (reference sequence). The V end lost 5 bases, the J end lost 2 bases, and 12 bases lay between the germline ends. The CDR3 is 14 amino acids. CDR3 sequence reads: CASREAEFTDTQYF. CDR3 DNA sequence: TGTGCCAGCAGGGAAGCGGAATTCACAGATACGCAGTATTTT.

V gene TRBV10-2 combines with J gene TRBJ2-7; D not resolved. The length of the CDR3 is 14 residues. V lost 7 bases and J lost 0, with 13 bases in between. CDR1 and CDR2 from the germline V gene are WSHSY and SAAADI. The CDR3 sequence is CASTGRRISYEQYF. CDR3 nucleotide sequence: TGCGCCAGCACCGGACGGCGGATCTCCTACGAGCAGTACTTC.

The J gene is TRBJ2-1, the V gene TRBV5-1; 13 positions match TRBD2. In germline, CDR1 is SGHRS, CDR2 YFSETQ. The CDR3 runs 19 residues. With 0 bases clipped from V and 0 bases from J, the junction kept 6 bases outside the gene matches. The CDR3 sequence is CASSLAGTSGTSSYNEQFF. CDR3 DNA sequence: TGCGCCAGCAGCTTGGCCGGGACTAGCGGGACCAGCTCCTACAATGAGCAGTTCTTC.

To note about this clonotype: The germline gene is not matched at one end of the junction; a read error may be the cause. This chain uses TRBV6-5 with TRBJ1-5, with 7 bases fitting TRBD1. CDR1 and CDR2 from the germline V gene are MNHEY and SVGAGI. This CDR3 comprises 14 residues. The chain's CDR3 is CASSPGQSYQPQHF. The CDR3 nucleotides are TGTGCCAGCAGCCCGGGACAGAGCTATCAGCCCCAGCATTTC.

This clonotype was picked up many times. This sequence joins TRBV13 and TRBJ2-7, with TRBD2 matching 12 bases. The junction had 9 bases not matched to a gene; V was cut back by 5 bases and J by 7 bases. Germline CDR1 reads PRHDT; CDR2 reads FYEKMQ (reference sequence). The CDR3 has 15 amino acids. The CDR3 bases are TGTGCCAGCAGCCCCCTAGCGGGAGGGTCTGGTGAGCAGTACTTC. Amino acids: CASSPLAGGSGEQYF.

This clonotype was seen a handful of times. Compared with germline, one end of the junction differs, possibly owing to a read error. V and J are TRBV24-1 and TRBJ1-3; 9 bases match TRBD1. The CDR3 has 17 amino acids. Germline-derived CDR1 and CDR2 are KGHDR and SFDVKD. CDR3: CASSLSGTGLLLNTIYF. Written as DNA, the CDR3 is TGTGCCAGCAGTTTATCGGGGACAGGGCTCCTTTTGAACACCATATATTTT.

This rearrangement joins TRBV10-3 to TRBJ2-3; 13 bases agree with TRBD2. Germline trimming cut 0 bases from V and 4 bases from J; bases unmatched to any gene: 7. This CDR3 is built from 18 residues. CDR1 and CDR2 (germline): ENHRY, SYGVKD. This chain's CDR3 is CAISESGTSGTGADTQYF. As DNA, the CDR3 is TGTGCCATCAGTGAGTCCGGGACTAGCGGGACAGGGGCAGATACGCAGTATTTT.

This clonotype has a count of ten or more. The J gene is TRBJ1-1, the V gene TRBV15; tentatively, D is TRBD1 (6 bases). This CDR3 has 17 amino acids. V lost 5 bases to trimming and J lost 1 base, with 20 bases between them. Germline values: CDR1 LNHNV, CDR2 YYDKDF (reference sequence). CDR3 DNA sequence: TGTGCCACCAGCGCCCAGCCTCGGACAGAAACGAACACTGAAGCTTTCTTT. Encoded protein: CATSAQPRTETNTEAFF.

The chain links TRBV2 to TRBJ1-3; D call uncertain. The CDR3 has 20 residues. The germline gives CDR1 SNHLY, CDR2 FYNNEI. Trimming cost V 4 bases and J 0 bases, with 25 bases left between them. The CDR3 coding sequence is TGTGCCAGCAGTGGACGGCCCCCAATAACCGACGCTAGCTCTGGAAACACCATATATTTT. Its protein is CASSGRPPITDASSGNTIYF.

Turning to this clonotype: A read error may be the cause here, since a much bigger clone is one base away. The V and J genes are TRBV7-9 and TRBJ2-7; the match to TRBD1 covers 9 bases. The V segment lost 5 bases and the J segment 9 bases; nucleotides outside the gene matches: 11. The CDR3 is made up of 14 amino acids. Per the germline V gene, CDR1 is SEHNR and CDR2 is FQNEAQ (reference sequence). The CDR3 is CASSPGTGWDGQYF. Written as DNA, the CDR3 is TGTGCCAGCAGCCCTGGGACAGGGTGGGACGGGCAGTACTTC.

The chain uses TRBV10-3 and TRBJ2-5; no definite D call. Germline assignment: CDR1 ENHRY and CDR2 SYGVKD. V was clipped by 4 bases and J by 1 base, with 7 bases between them. The CDR3 totals 13 residues. CDR3 sequence: CAISATRQETQYF. The CDR3 DNA sequence: TGTGCCATCAGTGCCACCCGCCAAGAGACCCAGTACTTC.